Listed here are 23 T cell receptor beta chains from one sample, sequenced in a study of blood T cell repertoires in COVID-19 (dated by TCRdb to the early 2020s). Libraries were constructed by the immunoSEQ multiplex PCR assay. TCRdb provides this immuneACCESS table in a form limited to in-frame rearrangements. Some clones are lacking; in checked studies, under half of them reflect an unresolved V gene, and why the rest are absent is not known. Within this sample are approximately 300,000 clones, with around 87% of them counted one time only. Of the sample, over 4% is held by the ten largest clones. Material: PBMCs or T cells enriched from blood (not recorded which). These receptors were obtained from a woman younger than 45 who had recovered from COVID-19.

V usage is TRBV18 and J usage is TRBJ1-3, with D perhaps TRBD1 (5 bases). This CDR3 contains 16 residues. With 3 bases removed from V and 2 bases from J, the gap between germline ends came to 14 bases. Germline V gene data show CDR1 as KGHSH and CDR2 as LQKENI. The CDR3 spells CASSPQGPGTGNTIYF. CDR3 nucleotides: TGTGCCAGCTCACCCCAGGGCCCCGGCACTGGAAACACCATATATTTT.

The chain is built from TRBV2 and TRBJ1-6; 7 bases are a match to TRBD1. The CDR3 has 16 residues. After removal of 6 bases from V and 6 bases from J, the junction contained 11 bases not matched to a gene. Germline lookup yields CDR1 SNHLY and CDR2 FYNNEI. This chain's CDR3 is CASSGRRGLSNSPLHF. The CDR3, as DNA: TGTGCCAGCAGCGGTCGTAGGGGGCTAAGTAATTCACCCCTCCACTTT.

V is TRBV2 and J is TRBJ2-3; weak D call: TRBD2 (7 bases). The germline V gene has CDR1 SNHLY and CDR2 FYNNEI. The CDR3 extends over 14 amino acids. V lost 6 bases, J lost 4 bases, and 14 bases lay in between. This CDR3 reads CASRPGGAPDTQYF. Written as DNA, the CDR3 is TGTGCCAGCAGGCCTGGGGGGGCCCCAGATACGCAGTATTTT.

Here the CDR3 reads CAWSVQRVDGPLHF. In DNA form, the CDR3 reads TGTGCCTGGAGTGTACAACGGGTAGATGGCCCCCTCCACTTT. The V and J genes are TRBV30 and TRBJ1-6; D is unresolved. The CDR3 is made up of 14 amino acids. Germline V gene data show CDR1 as GTSNPN and CDR2 as SVGIG (reference sequence). The V gene lost 0 bases and the J gene lost 13 bases, with 16 bases spanning the gap.

V and J are TRBV7-8 and TRBJ1-2, with 9 positions matching TRBD1. The length of the CDR3 is 13 residues. CDR1 and CDR2 (germline): SGHVS, FQNEAQ. The V gene end was trimmed by 8 bases and the J gene end by 3 bases; junction bases not matched to a gene: 4. In nucleotides, the CDR3 is TGTGCCAGCGGGGACAGGGAGTACTATGGCTACACCTTC. Protein sequence: CASGDREYYGYTF.

V usage is TRBV11-2 and J usage is TRBJ1-6, with 8 nucleotides matching TRBD1. The CDR3 is 17 amino acids. V gave up 0 bases and J gave up 7 bases; unmatched junction bases: 8. CDR1 is SGHAT, CDR2 FQNNGV, per germline. CDR3 coding DNA: TGTGCCAGCAGCTTAGATCCAGGGGGCACCTTGAATTCACCCCTCCACTTT. Translated: CASSLDPGGTLNSPLHF.

The chain couples TRBV7-2 to TRBJ1-5, with D hard to call. The ends were cut back, 3 bases at V and 5 bases at J, with 8 bases in the middle. Looked up from germline, CDR1 is SGHTA and CDR2 is FQGNSA. CDR3 length: 13 residues. The CDR3 DNA is TGTGCCAGCAGCTTCCTTGTAGATCAGCCCCAGCATTTT. It codes for CASSFLVDQPQHF.

CDR3 nucleotides: TGTGCCTGGAGTACGGGAAGAGACAATCAGCCCCAGCATTTT. Its protein is CAWSTGRDNQPQHF. V usage is TRBV30 and J usage is TRBJ1-5; no firm D call. Germline CDR1 and CDR2: GTSNPN and SVGIG (reference sequence). V dropped 2 bases and J dropped 3 bases, with 11 bases sitting between them. The CDR3 loop spans 14 amino acids.

The genes are TRBV28 and TRBJ2-5; D not resolved. CDR3 size: 14 residues. From germline, CDR1 is MDHEN and CDR2 SYDVKM. Trimming left V 3 bases short and J 2 bases short, with 10 bases between. CDR3 DNA: TGTGCCAGCAGTTTTGCAGGCCGACAAGAGACCCAGTACTTC. This encodes CASSFAGRQETQYF.

V is TRBV2 and J is TRBJ2-7, with a weak D call TRBD2 (6 bases). Germline assignment: CDR1 SNHLY and CDR2 FYNNEI. Trimming stripped 8 bases from V and 4 bases from J, with 15 bases between. The CDR3 loop spans 13 amino acids. The CDR3 is CASRRDSFYEQYF. The CDR3 DNA follows: TGTGCCAGCCGCCGGGACTCCTTTTACGAGCAGTACTTC.

V and J are TRBV19 and TRBJ2-7; D is ambiguous. V was clipped by 11 bases and J by 0 bases, with 8 bases between them. CDR3 length: 11 residues. Looked up from germline, CDR1 is LNHDA and CDR2 is SQIVND (reference sequence). The CDR3: CAGPVSYEQYF. Written as DNA, the CDR3 is TGTGCCGGGCCCGTCTCCTACGAGCAGTACTTC.

The V gene is TRBV10-1, the J gene TRBJ2-3; D is possibly TRBD2 (6 bases). V was pared by 7 bases and J by 1 base, with 9 bases between. This CDR3 is 13 amino acids long. Germline-derived CDR1 and CDR2 are WNHNN and SYGVQD (reference sequence). This CDR3 is CASMGLGTDTQYF. The DNA of the CDR3 is TGCGCCAGCATGGGACTCGGCACAGATACGCAGTATTTT.

This clone came up once. The V gene is TRBV15, the J gene TRBJ2-1; 7 bases agree with TRBD2. Germline CDR1 is LNHNV and CDR2 is YYDKDF (reference sequence). The CDR3 extends over 13 amino acids. The V segment lost 8 bases and the J segment 2 bases; nucleotides outside the gene matches: 3. CDR3 region: CATGRGAYNEQFF. CDR3 coding DNA: TGTGCCACCGGCCGGGGGGCCTACAATGAGCAGTTCTTC.

The chain recombines TRBV3-1 (or the pseudogene TRBV3-2) with TRBJ1-6; 7 bases map to TRBD1. Germline V CDR1 and CDR2: LGHDT, YNNKEL (reference sequence). This CDR3 is built from 14 residues. V shed 5 bases, J shed 7 bases, and the junction held 5 bases outside the gene matches. The CDR3 loop reads CASSVGQFNSPLHF. The CDR3 nucleotides read TGTGCCAGCAGCGTGGGACAGTTCAATTCACCCCTCCACTTT.

V is TRBV7-3 and J is TRBJ2-1; 12 nucleotides line up with TRBD2. This CDR3 comprises 16 residues. V dropped 1 base and J dropped 6; count of bases not matched to a gene: 4. CDR1 is SGHTA, CDR2 FQGTGA, per germline. In nucleotides, the CDR3 is TGTGCCAGCAGCTTAAGGGGACTAGCGGGCGCCAATGAGCAGTTCTTC. Its translation is CASSLRGLAGANEQFF.

The rearrangement joins TRBV5-1 to TRBJ2-3; 7 bases are a match to TRBD1. CDR1 and CDR2 from the germline V gene are SGHRS and YFSETQ. CDR3 length equals 17 residues. The junction had 16 bases not matched to a gene; V was cut back by 4 bases and J by 5 bases. The CDR3 is CASSPNRLGGEGDTQYF. The CDR3 nucleotides are TGCGCCAGCAGCCCGAACCGGTTAGGGGGCGAGGGAGATACGCAGTATTTT.

The sample holds a few counts of this clone. This rearrangement joins TRBV29-1 to TRBJ1-4, with 7 bases fitting TRBD1. Trimming cost V 3 bases and J 11 bases; bases outside gene matches: 6. In germline, CDR1 is SQVTM, CDR2 ANQGSEA. CDR3 length: 12 residues. CDR3 sequence: CSVETGRRKLFF. In nucleotides, the CDR3 is TGCAGCGTTGAGACAGGGAGGAGGAAACTGTTTTTT. Full variable domain (outside the CDR3, taken from reference TRBV29-1 and TRBJ1-4): SAVISQKPSRDICQRGTSLTIQCQVDSQVTMMFWYRQQPGQSLTLIATANQGSEATYESGFVIDKFPISRPNLTFSTLTVSNMSPEDSSIYLCSVETGRRKLFFGSGTQLSVL.

The rearrangement joins TRBV5-1 to TRBJ2-5, with D possibly TRBD2 on 5 matching bases. V was cut by 3 bases and J by 1 base, with 13 bases left in between. This CDR3 has 15 residues. The germline V gene encodes CDR1 SGHRS and CDR2 YFSETQ. The CDR3 is CASSSGLGIQETQYF. The CDR3 bases are TGCGCCAGCAGCTCGGGCCTCGGGATCCAAGAGACCCAGTACTTC.

CDR3 amino acids: CATSDRGGGSGYTF. The CDR3 region has the DNA TGTGCCACCAGTGATCGGGGAGGAGGAAGTGGCTACACCTTC. The chain employs TRBV24-1 and TRBJ1-2; no firm D call. Between the trimmed V and J ends, which lost 3 bases and 7 bases, there was a span of 14 bases. CDR3 size: 14 residues. Germline-derived CDR1 and CDR2 are KGHDR and SFDVKD.

The genes are TRBV7-9 and TRBJ2-4, with D tentatively TRBD1 (6 bases). Germline CDR1 and CDR2: SEHNR and FQNEAQ (reference sequence). V lost 4 bases and J 0 bases, leaving 13 bases between the germline ends. This CDR3 region has 16 residues. This CDR3 reads CASSSGTSLAKNIQYF. Here the CDR3 DNA reads TGTGCCAGCAGCTCCGGGACATCATTAGCCAAAAACATTCAGTACTTC.

The chain has TRBV7-9 and TRBJ2-7; D remains ambiguous. The CDR3 runs to 14 residues. CDR1 and CDR2 from the germline V gene are SEHNR and FQNEAQ (reference sequence). Trimming cost V 1 base and J 0 bases, with 7 bases left between them. The CDR3 sequence: CASSLGHSSYEQYF. DNA of the CDR3: TGTGCCAGCAGCTTAGGACACAGCTCCTACGAGCAGTACTTC.

This clone was seen only once. The rearrangement joins TRBV3-1 (or the pseudogene TRBV3-2) to TRBJ1-6; 10 nucleotides match TRBD1. CDR1 LGHDT and CDR2 YNNKEL come from the germline V gene (reference sequence). V gave up 4 bases and J gave up 11 bases; unmatched junction bases: 5. The CDR3 spans 14 residues. The CDR3 DNA is TGTGCCAGCAGCCGGGGACAGGGGCGTACACCCCTCCACTTT. Its protein is CASSRGQGRTPLHF.

The V and J genes are TRBV4-3 and TRBJ2-1, with 9 nucleotides matching TRBD1. Germline lookup yields CDR1 LGHNA and CDR2 YSLEER. V shed 4 bases, J shed 0 bases, and the junction held 7 bases outside the gene matches. This CDR3 has 17 amino acids. The CDR3 region is CASSPGQGFSSYNEQFF. CDR3 nucleotide sequence: TGCGCCAGCAGCCCGGGACAGGGTTTCAGCTCCTACAATGAGCAGTTCTTC.